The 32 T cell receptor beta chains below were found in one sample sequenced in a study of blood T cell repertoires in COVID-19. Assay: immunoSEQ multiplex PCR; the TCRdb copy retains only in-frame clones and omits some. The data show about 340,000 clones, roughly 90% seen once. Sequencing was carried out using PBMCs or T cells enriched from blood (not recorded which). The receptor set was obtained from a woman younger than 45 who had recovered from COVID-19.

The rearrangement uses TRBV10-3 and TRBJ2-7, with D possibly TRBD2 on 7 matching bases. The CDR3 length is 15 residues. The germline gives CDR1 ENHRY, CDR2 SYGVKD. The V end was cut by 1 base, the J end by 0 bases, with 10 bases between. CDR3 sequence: CAISEWAGASYEQYF. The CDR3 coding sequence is TGTGCCATCAGTGAGTGGGCGGGGGCCTCCTACGAGCAGTACTTC.

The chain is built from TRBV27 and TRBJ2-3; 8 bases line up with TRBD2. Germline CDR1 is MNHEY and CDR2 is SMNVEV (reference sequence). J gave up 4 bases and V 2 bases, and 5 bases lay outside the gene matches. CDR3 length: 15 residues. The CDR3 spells CASSLRAGVSDTQYF. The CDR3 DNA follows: TGTGCCAGCAGTTTACGAGCGGGAGTATCAGATACGCAGTATTTT.

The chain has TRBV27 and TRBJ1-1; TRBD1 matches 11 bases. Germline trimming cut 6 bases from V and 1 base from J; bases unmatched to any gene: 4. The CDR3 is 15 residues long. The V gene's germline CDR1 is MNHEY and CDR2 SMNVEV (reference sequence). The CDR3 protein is CASSQGTGGNTEAFF. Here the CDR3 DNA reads TGTGCCAGCAGCCAGGGGACAGGGGGGAACACTGAAGCTTTCTTT.

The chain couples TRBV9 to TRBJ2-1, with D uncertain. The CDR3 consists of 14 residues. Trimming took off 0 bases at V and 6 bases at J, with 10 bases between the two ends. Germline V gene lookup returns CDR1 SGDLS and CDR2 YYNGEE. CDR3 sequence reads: CASSVGQVFNEQFF. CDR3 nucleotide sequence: TGTGCCAGCAGCGTAGGGCAGGTCTTCAATGAGCAGTTCTTC. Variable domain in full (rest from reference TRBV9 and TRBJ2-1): DSGVTQTPKHLITATGQRVTLRCSPRSGDLSVYWYQQSLDQGLQFLIQYYNGEERAKGNILERFSAQQFPDLHSELNLSSLELGDSALYFCASSVGQVFNEQFFGPGTRLTVL.

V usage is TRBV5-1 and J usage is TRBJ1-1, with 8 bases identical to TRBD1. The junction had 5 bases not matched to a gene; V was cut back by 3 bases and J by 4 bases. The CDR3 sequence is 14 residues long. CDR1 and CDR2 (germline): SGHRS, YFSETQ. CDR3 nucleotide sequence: TGCGCCAGCAGCTCCACAGGGACAGGCACTGAAGCTTTCTTT. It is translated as CASSSTGTGTEAFF.

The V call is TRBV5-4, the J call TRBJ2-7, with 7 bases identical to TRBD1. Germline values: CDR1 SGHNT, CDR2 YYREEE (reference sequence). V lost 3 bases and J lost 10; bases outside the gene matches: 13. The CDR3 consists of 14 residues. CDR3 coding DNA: TGTGCCAGCAGCTCGCTGGGACAGACTAAACACCAGTACTTC. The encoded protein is CASSSLGQTKHQYF.

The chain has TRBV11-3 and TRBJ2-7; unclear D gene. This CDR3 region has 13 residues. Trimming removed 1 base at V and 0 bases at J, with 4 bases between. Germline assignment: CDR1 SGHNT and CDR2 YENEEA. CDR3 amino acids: CASSLGVSYEQYF. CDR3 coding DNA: TGTGCCAGCAGCTTAGGAGTCTCCTACGAGCAGTACTTC.

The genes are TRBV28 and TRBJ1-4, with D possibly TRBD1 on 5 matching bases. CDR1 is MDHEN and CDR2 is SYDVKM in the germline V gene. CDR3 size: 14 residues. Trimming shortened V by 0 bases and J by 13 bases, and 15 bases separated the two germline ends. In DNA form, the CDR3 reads TGTGCCAGCAGTTTATGGGCAGGGCCTGGATTACTGTTTTTT. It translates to CASSLWAGPGLLFF.

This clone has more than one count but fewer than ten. The CDR3 DNA sequence: TGTGCCAGCAGTATGATGACAGGTTCACTTCCAGGAGACGAGCAGTACTTC. As protein: CASSMMTGSLPGDEQYF. This chain uses TRBV28 with TRBJ2-7; tentatively, D is TRBD1 (6 bases). The CDR3 is made up of 17 amino acids. Germline V lookup: CDR1 MDHEN, CDR2 SYDVKM. V was shortened by 5 bases and J by 5 bases, with 25 bases between the two germline ends.

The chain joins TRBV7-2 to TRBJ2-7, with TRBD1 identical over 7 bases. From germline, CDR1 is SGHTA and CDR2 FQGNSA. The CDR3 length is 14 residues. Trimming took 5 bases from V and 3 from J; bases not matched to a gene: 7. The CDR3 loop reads CASSTYQGVYEQYF. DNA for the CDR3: TGTGCCAGCAGCACGTACCAGGGGGTCTACGAGCAGTACTTC.

The CDR3 here is CASSKGVGETQYF. The CDR3 coding sequence is TGTGCCAGCAGTAAGGGGGTGGGAGAGACCCAGTACTTC. This chain links TRBV12-3 or TRBV12-4 with TRBJ2-5, with D possibly being TRBD1 (6 bases). Trimming pared 5 bases from V and 4 bases from J, leaving 11 bases between. This CDR3 contains 13 residues.

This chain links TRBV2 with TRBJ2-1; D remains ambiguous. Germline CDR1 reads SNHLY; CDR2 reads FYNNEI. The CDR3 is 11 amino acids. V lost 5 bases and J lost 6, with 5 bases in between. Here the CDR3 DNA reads TGTGCCAGCAGTTACTTCAATGAGCAGTTCTTC. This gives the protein CASSYFNEQFF.

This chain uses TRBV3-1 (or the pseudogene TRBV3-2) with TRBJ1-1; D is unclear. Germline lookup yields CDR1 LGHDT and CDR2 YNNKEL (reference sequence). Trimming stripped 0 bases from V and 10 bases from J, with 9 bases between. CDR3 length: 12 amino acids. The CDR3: CASSQDLGGAFF. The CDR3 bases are TGTGCCAGCAGCCAAGATCTCGGAGGAGCTTTCTTT.

This chain's CDR3 is CASSQDLLTYGPRANEKLFF. The CDR3 region has the DNA TGTGCCAGCAGCCAAGATCTGTTAACGTACGGTCCCAGGGCTAATGAAAAACTGTTTTTT. The chain carries TRBV4-2 and TRBJ1-4, with D possibly being TRBD1 (5 bases). Trimming removed 0 bases from V and 3 bases from J, with 23 bases in between. CDR1 is LGHNA, CDR2 YNFKEQ, per germline. The CDR3 extends over 20 amino acids.

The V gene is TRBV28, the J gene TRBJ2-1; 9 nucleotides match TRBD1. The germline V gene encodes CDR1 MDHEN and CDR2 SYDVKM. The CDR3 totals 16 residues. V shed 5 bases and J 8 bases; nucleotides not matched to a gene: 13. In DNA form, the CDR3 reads TGTGCCAGCAGTACTACCGGGACAGGGTTGGCGTATGAGCAGTTCTTC. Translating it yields CASSTTGTGLAYEQFF.

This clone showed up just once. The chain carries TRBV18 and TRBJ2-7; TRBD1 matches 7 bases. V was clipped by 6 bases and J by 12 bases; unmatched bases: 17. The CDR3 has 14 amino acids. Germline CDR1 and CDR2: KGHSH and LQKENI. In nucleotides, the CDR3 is TGTGCCAGCTCTCGACAGGGAAATTGGGATCCAAGGTACTTC. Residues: CASSRQGNWDPRYF.

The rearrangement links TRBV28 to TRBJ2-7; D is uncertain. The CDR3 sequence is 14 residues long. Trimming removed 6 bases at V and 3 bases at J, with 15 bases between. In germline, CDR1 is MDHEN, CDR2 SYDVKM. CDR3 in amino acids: CASRRSGSVYEQYF. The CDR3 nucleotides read TGTGCCAGCAGGCGCTCCGGGTCCGTCTACGAGCAGTACTTC. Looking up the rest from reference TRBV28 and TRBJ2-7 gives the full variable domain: DVKVTQSSRYLVKRTGEKVFLECVQDMDHENMFWYRQDPGLGLRLIYFSYDVKMKEKGDIPEGYSVSREKKERFSLILESASTNQTSMYLCASRRSGSVYEQYFGPGTRLTVT.

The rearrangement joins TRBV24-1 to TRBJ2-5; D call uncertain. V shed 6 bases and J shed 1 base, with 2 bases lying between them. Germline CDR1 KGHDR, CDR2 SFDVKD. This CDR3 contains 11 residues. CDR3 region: CATSRQETQYF. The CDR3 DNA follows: TGTGCCACCAGTCGCCAAGAGACCCAGTACTTC.

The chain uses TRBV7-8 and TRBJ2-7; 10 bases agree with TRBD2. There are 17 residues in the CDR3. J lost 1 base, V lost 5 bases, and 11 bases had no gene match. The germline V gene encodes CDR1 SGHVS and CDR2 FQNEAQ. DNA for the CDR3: TGTGCCAGCAGCCCACTAGCGGGAACTTTTAAGTCCTACGAGCAGTACTTC. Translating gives CASSPLAGTFKSYEQYF.

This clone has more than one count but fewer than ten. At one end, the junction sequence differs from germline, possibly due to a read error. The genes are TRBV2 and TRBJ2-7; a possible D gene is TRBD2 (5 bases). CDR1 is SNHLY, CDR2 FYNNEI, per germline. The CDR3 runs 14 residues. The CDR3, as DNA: TGTGCCAGCAGAGAAGGCCACGGGACCTACGAGCAGTACTTC. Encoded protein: CASREGHGTYEQYF. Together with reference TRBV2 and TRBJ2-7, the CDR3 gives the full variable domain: EPEVTQTPSHQVTQMGQEVILRCVPISNHLYFYWYRQILGQKVEFLVSFYNNEISEKSEIFDDQFSVERPDGSNFTLKIRSTKLEDSAMYFCASREGHGTYEQYFGPGTRLTVT.

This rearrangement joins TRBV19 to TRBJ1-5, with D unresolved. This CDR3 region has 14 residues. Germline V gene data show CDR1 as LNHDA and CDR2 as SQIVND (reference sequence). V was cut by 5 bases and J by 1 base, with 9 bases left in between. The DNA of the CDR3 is TGTGCCAGTAGTTACGGCGGGAGCAATCAGCCCCAGCATTTT. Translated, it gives CASSYGGSNQPQHF.

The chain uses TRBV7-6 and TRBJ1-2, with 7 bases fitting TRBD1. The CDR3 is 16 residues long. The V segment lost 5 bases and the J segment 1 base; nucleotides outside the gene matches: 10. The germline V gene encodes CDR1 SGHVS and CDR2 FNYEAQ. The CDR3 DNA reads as TGTGCCAGCAGCCTATACCCGGGACAGATTAACTATGGCTACACCTTC. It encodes CASSLYPGQINYGYTF. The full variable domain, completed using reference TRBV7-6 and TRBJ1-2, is GAGVSQSPRYKVTKRGQDVALRCDPISGHVSLYWYRQALGQGPEFLTYFNYEAQQDKSGLPNDRFSAERPEGSISTLTIQRTEQRDSAMYRCASSLYPGQINYGYTFGSGTRLTVV.

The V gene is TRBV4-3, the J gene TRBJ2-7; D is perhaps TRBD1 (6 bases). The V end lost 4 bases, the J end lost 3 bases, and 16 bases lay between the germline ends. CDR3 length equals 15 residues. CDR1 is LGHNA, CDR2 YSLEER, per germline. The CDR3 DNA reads TGCGCCAGCAGCCGAGGACCGGGACAACACTACGAGCAGTACTTC. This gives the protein CASSRGPGQHYEQYF.

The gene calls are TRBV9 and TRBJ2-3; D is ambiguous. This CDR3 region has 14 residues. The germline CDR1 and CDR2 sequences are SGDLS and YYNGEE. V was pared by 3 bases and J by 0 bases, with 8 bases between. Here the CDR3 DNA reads TGTGCCAGCAGCGGTTATACTAGCACAGATACGCAGTATTTT. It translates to CASSGYTSTDTQYF.

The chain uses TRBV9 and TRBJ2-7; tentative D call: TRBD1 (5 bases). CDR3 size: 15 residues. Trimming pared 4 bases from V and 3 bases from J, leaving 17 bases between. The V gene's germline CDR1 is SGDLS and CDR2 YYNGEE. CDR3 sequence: CASSIRAEGVYEQYF. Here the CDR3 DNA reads TGTGCCAGCAGCATACGCGCTGAAGGGGTCTACGAGCAGTACTTC.

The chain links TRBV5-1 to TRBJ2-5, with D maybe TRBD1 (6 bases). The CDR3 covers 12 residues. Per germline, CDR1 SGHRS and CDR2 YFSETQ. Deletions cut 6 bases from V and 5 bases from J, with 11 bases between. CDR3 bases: TGCGCCAGCAACGGACAGATGGAGACCCAGTACTTC. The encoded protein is CASNGQMETQYF. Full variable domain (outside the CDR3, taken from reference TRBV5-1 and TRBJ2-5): KAGVTQTPRYLIKTRGQQVTLSCSPISGHRSVSWYQQTPGQGLQFLFEYFSETQRNKGNFPGRFSGRQFSNSRSEMNVSTLELGDSALYLCASNGQMETQYFGPGTRLLVL.

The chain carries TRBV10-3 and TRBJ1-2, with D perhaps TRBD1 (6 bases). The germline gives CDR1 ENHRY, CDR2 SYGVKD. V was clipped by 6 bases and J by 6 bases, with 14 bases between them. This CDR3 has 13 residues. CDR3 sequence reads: CAIRPVWDNGYTF. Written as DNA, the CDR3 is TGTGCCATCAGGCCAGTTTGGGACAATGGCTACACCTTC.

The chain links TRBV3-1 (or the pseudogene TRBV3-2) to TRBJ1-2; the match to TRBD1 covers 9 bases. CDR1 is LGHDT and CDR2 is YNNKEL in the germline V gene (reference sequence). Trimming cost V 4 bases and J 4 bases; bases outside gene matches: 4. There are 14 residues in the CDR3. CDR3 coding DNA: TGTGCCAGCAGCCCCGCGACAGGGGGCTATGGCTACACCTTC. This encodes CASSPATGGYGYTF.

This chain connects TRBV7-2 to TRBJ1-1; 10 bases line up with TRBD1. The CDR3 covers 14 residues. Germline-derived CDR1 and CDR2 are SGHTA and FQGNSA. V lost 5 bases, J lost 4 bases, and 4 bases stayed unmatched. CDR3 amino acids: CASSTRTGGTEAFF. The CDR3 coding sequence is TGTGCCAGCAGCACGCGGACAGGGGGCACTGAAGCTTTCTTT.

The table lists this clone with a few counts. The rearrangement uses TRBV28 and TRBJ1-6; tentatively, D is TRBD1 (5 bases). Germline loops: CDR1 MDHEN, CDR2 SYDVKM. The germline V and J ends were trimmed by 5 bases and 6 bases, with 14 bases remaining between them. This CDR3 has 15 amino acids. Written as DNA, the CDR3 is TGTGCCAGCAGTCTACCGTCGGGGGTTAATTCACCCCTCCACTTT. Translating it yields CASSLPSGVNSPLHF.

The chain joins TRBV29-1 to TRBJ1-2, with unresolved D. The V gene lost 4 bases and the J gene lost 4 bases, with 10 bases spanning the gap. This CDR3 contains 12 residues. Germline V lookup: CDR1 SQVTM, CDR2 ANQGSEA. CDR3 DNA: TGCAGCGTTGTGCCTCATAGCTATGGCTACACCTTC. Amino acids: CSVVPHSYGYTF.

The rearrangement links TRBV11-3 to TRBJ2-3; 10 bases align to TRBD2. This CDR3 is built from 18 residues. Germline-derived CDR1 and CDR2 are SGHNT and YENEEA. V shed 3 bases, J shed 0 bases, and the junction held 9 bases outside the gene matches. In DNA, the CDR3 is TGTGCCAGCAGCTTCGGCTCGACTAGCGGGTCTAGCACAGATACGCAGTATTTT. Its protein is CASSFGSTSGSSTDTQYF.